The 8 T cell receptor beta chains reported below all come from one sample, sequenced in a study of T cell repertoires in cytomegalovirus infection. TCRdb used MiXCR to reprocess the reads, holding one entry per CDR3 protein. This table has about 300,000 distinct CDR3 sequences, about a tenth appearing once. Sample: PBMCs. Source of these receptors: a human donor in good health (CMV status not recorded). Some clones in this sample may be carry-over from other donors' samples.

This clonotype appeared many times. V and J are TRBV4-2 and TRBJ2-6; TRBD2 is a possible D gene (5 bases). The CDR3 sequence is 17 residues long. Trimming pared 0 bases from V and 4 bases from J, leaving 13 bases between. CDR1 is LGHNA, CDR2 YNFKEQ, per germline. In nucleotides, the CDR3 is TGTGCCAGCAGCCAAGAATCCACGGCGGGCGGGGCCAACGTCCTGACTTTC. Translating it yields CASSQESTAGGANVLTF.

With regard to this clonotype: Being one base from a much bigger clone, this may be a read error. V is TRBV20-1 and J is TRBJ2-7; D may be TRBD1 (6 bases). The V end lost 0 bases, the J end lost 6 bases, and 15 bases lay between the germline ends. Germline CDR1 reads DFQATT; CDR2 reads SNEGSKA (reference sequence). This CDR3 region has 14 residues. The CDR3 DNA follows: TGCAGTGCTAGAGATCCTGGCAGGGGTGCCGAGCAGTACTTC. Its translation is CSARDPGRGAEQYF.

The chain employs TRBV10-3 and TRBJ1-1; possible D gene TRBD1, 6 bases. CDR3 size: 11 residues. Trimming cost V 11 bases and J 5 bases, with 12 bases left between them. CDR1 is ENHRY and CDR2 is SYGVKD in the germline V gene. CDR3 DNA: TGTGCCTCACAGGGAAAGACTGAAGCTTTCTTT. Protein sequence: CASQGKTEAFF.

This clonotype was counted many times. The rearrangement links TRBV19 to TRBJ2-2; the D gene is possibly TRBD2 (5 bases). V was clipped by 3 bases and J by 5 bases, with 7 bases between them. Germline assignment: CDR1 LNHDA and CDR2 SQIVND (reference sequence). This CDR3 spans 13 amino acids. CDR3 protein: CASSMGRTGELFF. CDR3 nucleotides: TGTGCCAGTAGTATGGGGAGAACCGGGGAGCTGTTTTTT.

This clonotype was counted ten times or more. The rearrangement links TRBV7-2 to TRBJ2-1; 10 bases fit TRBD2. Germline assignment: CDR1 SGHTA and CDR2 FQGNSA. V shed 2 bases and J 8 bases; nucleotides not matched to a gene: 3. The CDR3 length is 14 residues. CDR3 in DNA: TGTGCCAGCAGCTTAACTAGCGGGGATCATGAGCAGTTCTTC. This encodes CASSLTSGDHEQFF.

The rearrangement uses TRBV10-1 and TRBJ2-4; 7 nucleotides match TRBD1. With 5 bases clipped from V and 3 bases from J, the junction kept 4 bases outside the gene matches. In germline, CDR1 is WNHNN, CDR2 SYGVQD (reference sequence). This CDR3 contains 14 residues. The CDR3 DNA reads TGCGCCAGCAGTTACCGGGACAGCAAAAACATTCAGTACTTC. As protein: CASSYRDSKNIQYF.

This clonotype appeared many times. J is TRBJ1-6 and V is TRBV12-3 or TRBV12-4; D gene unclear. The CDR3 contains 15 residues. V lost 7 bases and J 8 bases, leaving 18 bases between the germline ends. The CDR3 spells CASTWSSRRDSPLHF. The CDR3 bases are TGTGCCAGCACCTGGAGCAGTCGACGGGATTCACCCCTCCACTTT.

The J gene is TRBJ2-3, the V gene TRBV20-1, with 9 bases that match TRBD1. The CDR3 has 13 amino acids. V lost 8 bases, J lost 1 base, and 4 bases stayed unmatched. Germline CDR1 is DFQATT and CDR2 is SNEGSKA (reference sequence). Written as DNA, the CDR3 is TGCAGTCCGGGACAGGGACGCACAGATACGCAGTATTTT. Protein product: CSPGQGRTDTQYF.